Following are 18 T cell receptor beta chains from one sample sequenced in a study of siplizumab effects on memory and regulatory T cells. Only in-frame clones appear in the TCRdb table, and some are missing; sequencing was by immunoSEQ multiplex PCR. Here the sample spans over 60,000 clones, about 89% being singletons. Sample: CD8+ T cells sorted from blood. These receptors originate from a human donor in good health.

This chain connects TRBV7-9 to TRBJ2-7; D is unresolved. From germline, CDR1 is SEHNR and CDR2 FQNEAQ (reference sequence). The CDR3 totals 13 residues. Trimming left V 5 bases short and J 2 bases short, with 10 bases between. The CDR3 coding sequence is TGTGCCAGCAGCCCCGTCAGCGCCTACGAGCAGTACTTC. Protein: CASSPVSAYEQYF.

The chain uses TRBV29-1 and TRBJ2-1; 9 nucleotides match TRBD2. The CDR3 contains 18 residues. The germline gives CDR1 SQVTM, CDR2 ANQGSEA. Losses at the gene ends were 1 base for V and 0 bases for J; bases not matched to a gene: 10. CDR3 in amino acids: CSVEGIASGDFSYNEQFF. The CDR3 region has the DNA TGCAGCGTTGAAGGGATTGCTAGCGGGGACTTCTCCTACAATGAGCAGTTCTTC.

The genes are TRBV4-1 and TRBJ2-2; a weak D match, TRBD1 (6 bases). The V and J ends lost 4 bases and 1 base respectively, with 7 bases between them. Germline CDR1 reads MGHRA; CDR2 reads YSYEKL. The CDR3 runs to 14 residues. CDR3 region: CASSPGQNTGELFF. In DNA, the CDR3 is TGCGCCAGCAGCCCGGGACAGAACACCGGGGAGCTGTTTTTT.

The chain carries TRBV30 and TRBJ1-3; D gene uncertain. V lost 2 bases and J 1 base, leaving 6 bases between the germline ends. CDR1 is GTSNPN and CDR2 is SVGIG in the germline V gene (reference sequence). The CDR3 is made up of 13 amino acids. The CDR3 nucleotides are TGTGCCTGGAGTCTTAGTTCTGGAAACACCATATATTTT. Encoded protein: CAWSLSSGNTIYF.

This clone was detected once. The CDR3 nucleotides read TGTGCCAGTAGTCCCGGACTTTTATGGGCCTTGAACACCGGGGAGCTGTTTTTT. Translation gives CASSPGLLWALNTGELFF. The chain employs TRBV19 and TRBJ2-2; perhaps TRBD2 as D (5 bases). The CDR3 is made up of 18 amino acids. Trimming removed 5 bases at V and 1 base at J, with 20 bases between. Germline CDR1 LNHDA, CDR2 SQIVND (reference sequence).

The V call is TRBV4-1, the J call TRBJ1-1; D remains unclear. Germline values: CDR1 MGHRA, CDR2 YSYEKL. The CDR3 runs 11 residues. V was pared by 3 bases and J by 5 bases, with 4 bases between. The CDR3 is CASSQGTEAFF. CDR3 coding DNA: TGCGCCAGCAGCCAGGGGACTGAAGCTTTCTTT.

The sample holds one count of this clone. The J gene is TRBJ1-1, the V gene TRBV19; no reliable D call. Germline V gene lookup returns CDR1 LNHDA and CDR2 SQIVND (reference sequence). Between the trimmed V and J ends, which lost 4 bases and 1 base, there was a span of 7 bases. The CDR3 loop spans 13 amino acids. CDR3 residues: CASSTQANTEAFF. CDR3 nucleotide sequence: TGTGCCAGTAGTACCCAGGCGAACACTGAAGCTTTCTTT.

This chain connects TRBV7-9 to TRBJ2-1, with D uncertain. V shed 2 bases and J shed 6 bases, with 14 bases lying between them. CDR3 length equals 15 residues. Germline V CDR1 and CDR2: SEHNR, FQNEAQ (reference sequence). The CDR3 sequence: CASSLIGPGINEQFF. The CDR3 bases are TGTGCCAGCAGCTTAATAGGACCCGGAATCAATGAGCAGTTCTTC.

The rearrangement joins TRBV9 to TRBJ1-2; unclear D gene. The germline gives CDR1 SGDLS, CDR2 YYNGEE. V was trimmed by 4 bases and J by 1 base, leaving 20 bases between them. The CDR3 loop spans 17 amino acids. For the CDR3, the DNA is TGTGCCAGCAGCCCAAGAGGAGAGGCAGCCTTTAACTATGGCTACACCTTC. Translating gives CASSPRGEAAFNYGYTF.

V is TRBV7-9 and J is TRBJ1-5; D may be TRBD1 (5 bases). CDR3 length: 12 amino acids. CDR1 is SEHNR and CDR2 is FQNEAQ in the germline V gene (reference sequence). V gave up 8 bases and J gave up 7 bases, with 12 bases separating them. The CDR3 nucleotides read TGTGCCAGCTTCGGGGGAGGGCAGCCCCAGCATTTT. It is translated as CASFGGGQPQHF. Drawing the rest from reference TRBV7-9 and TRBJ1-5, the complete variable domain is DTGVSQNPRHKITKRGQNVTFRCDPISEHNRLYWYRQTLGQGPEFLTYFQNEAQLEKSRLLSDRFSAERPKGSFSTLEIQRTEQGDSAMYLCASFGGGQPQHFGDGTRLSIL.

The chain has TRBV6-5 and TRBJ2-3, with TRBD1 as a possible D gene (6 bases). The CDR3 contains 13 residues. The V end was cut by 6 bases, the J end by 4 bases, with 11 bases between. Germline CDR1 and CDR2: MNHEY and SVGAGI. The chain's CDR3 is CASRAGVPDTQYF. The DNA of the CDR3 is TGTGCCAGCAGGGCAGGGGTCCCAGATACGCAGTATTTT.

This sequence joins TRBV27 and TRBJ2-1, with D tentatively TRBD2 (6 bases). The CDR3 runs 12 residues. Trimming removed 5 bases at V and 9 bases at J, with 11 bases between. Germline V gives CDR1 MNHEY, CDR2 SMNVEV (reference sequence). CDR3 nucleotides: TGTGCCAGCAGTGTGACTAGTAGTGAGCAGTTCTTC. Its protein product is CASSVTSSEQFF.

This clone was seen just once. CDR3 loop: CASRQEGGISYEQYF. DNA of the CDR3: TGTGCCAGCAGGCAAGAAGGGGGGATTTCCTACGAGCAGTACTTC. J is TRBJ2-7 and V is TRBV6-5, with D possibly called TRBD1 or TRBD2 (6 bases each). CDR3 length equals 15 residues. V was shortened by 6 bases and J by 1 base, with 16 bases between the two germline ends. The germline CDR1 and CDR2 sequences are MNHEY and SVGAGI.

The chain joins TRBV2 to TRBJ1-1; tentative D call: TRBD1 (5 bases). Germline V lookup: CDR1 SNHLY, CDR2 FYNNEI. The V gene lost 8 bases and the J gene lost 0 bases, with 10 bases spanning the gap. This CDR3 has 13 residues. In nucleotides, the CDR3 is TGTGCCAGCCGACAGTTACTGAACACTGAAGCTTTCTTT. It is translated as CASRQLLNTEAFF.

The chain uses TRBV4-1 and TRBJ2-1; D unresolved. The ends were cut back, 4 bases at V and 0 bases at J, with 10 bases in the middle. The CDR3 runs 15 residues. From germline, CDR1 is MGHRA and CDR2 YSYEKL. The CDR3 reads CASSLPVGSYNEQFF. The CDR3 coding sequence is TGCGCCAGCAGCCTTCCGGTCGGCTCCTACAATGAGCAGTTCTTC.

CDR3 residues: CASSLSHNLYGYTF. CDR3 DNA sequence: TGTGCCAGCAGCTTGTCCCACAACCTCTATGGCTACACCTTC. The gene calls are TRBV5-4 and TRBJ1-2; D unresolved. V lost 1 base, J lost 4 bases, and 11 bases lay in between. The CDR3 totals 14 residues. Germline V gene data show CDR1 as SGHNT and CDR2 as YYREEE (reference sequence).

CDR3 residues: CASGKTSGGQETQYF. DNA of the CDR3: TGTGCCAGCGGTAAGACTAGCGGGGGACAAGAGACCCAGTACTTC. J is TRBJ2-5 and V is TRBV7-9; TRBD2 aligns across 12 bases. CDR1 is SEHNR and CDR2 is FQNEAQ in the germline V gene (reference sequence). This CDR3 comprises 15 residues. With 8 bases clipped from V and 2 bases from J, the junction kept 6 bases outside the gene matches.

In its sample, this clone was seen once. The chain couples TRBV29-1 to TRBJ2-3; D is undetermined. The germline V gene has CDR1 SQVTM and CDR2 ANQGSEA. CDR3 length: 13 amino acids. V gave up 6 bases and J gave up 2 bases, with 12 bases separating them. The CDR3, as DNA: TGCAGCGTGGACGGTCAGAACACAGATACGCAGTATTTT. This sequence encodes CSVDGQNTDTQYF.